Ten or more counts support the clone carrying this T cell receptor beta chain. Its target is not known. This blood was taken when hyperthyroidism was first diagnosed, before any ophthalmopathy symptoms existed. This sample stems from a study of T cells in Graves' hyperthyroidism and ophthalmopathy. Study observations and caveats: Blood held most thyroid clonotypes expanded above 0.001 frequency. Median prediction lead before ophthalmopathy onset was about 6.5 months with the model.

Amplification of TCR beta CDR3 regions was performed using RNA transcripts as template. Primed by the HTBI set, a first-round RT-PCR was run on the TCR CDR3. TCRdb re-called the multiplex PCR reads with MiXCR, one entry per CDR3 protein. The sample has 250,000 or so distinct CDR3 sequences, more than 14% seen once. The sample taken for sequencing was blood. The clonotype originates from a woman aged 40 to 55 with Graves' hyperthyroidism that later progressed to Graves' ophthalmopathy.

The CDR3 coding sequence is TGTGCCAGCCGTGGGACAGGCTTCTACGAGCAGTACTTC. It translates to CASRGTGFYEQYF. The gene calls are TRBV6-1 and TRBJ2-7; TRBD1 matches 8 bases. Germline CDR1 is MNHNS and CDR2 is SASEGT. Unmatched junction bases numbered 6, after V lost 8 bases and J lost 3 bases. The CDR3 extends over 13 amino acids.